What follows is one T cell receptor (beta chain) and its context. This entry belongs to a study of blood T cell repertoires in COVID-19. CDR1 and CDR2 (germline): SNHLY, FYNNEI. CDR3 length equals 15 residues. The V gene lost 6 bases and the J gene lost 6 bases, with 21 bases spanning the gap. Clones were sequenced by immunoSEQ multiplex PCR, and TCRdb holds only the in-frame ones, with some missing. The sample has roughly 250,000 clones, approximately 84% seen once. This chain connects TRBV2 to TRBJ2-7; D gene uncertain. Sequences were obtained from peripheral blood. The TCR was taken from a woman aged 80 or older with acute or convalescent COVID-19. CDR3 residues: CASRDLLPLLVEQYF. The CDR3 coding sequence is TGTGCCAGCAGAGACTTACTCCCTCTTCTGGTCGAGCAGTACTTC.